Shown below are 19 T cell receptor beta chains from a single sample sequenced in a study of Ad26.COV2.S vaccination and SARS-CoV-2 variants. The treatment: around 19 received Ad26.COV2.S at low or high dose, single or two shots; 5 received placebo; per-sample allocation not given. Sampling took place 63 days after the first vaccine or placebo injection. TCRdb's copy holds only in-frame clones and misses some; the assay was immunoSEQ multiplex PCR. The table shows more than 300,000 clones, with 85% to 90% occurring only once. The source was peripheral blood, collected in a trial of Ad26.COV2.S vaccine versus placebo. These receptors all come from a person between 18 and 59 years old who received the Ad26.COV2.S COVID-19 vaccine or a placebo.

V gene TRBV3-1 (or the pseudogene TRBV3-2) combines with J gene TRBJ2-5, with D possibly TRBD1 on 6 matching bases. The CDR3 runs to 17 residues. V was shortened by 1 base and J by 5 bases, with 20 bases between the two germline ends. Germline CDR1 and CDR2: LGHDT and YNNKEL (reference sequence). CDR3 bases: TGTGCCAGCAGCCAAGGAAAGGGGACAAGTGCGAAGGAGACCCAGTACTTC. Protein: CASSQGKGTSAKETQYF.

The chain recombines TRBV9 with TRBJ1-3, with D tentatively TRBD1 (6 bases). The V and J ends lost 4 bases and 2 bases respectively, with 10 bases between them. Germline values: CDR1 SGDLS, CDR2 YYNGEE. The CDR3 totals 14 residues. The CDR3 DNA follows: TGTGCCAGCAGCTCGACAGGTACTGGAAACACCATATATTTT. Residues: CASSSTGTGNTIYF.

This chain links TRBV6-5 with TRBJ1-2, with D maybe TRBD1 (6 bases). CDR1 MNHEY and CDR2 SVGAGI come from the germline V gene. The length of the CDR3 is 14 residues. Trimming pared 0 bases from V and 5 bases from J, leaving 10 bases between. CDR3 DNA: TGTGCCAGCAGTTACTCCCCCGGACAGTATGGCTACACCTTC. Protein sequence: CASSYSPGQYGYTF.

The chain couples TRBV20-1 to TRBJ1-2; no reliable D call. Germline V gene lookup returns CDR1 DFQATT and CDR2 SNEGSKA (reference sequence). The CDR3 has 9 amino acids. V lost 5 bases and J lost 5, with 3 bases in between. The CDR3 DNA follows: TGCAGTGCTGGATATGGCTACACCTTC. This codes for CSAGYGYTF.

The chain employs TRBV6-5 and TRBJ1-1; D call uncertain. The CDR3 is 10 residues long. V lost 4 bases and J lost 6, with 3 bases in between. The germline V gene has CDR1 MNHEY and CDR2 SVGAGI. The CDR3 DNA follows: TGTGCCAGCAGTTTTTCTGAAGCTTTCTTT. It translates to CASSFSEAFF.

The chain uses TRBV5-1 and TRBJ1-1; maybe TRBD1 (5 bases). The V gene lost 3 bases and the J gene lost 6 bases, with 12 bases spanning the gap. CDR3 size: 13 residues. CDR1 is SGHRS and CDR2 is YFSETQ in the germline V gene. The CDR3 is CASSWGTAAEAFF. The DNA for the CDR3 is TGCGCCAGCAGCTGGGGGACCGCGGCTGAAGCTTTCTTT.

The chain joins TRBV11-2 to TRBJ2-5, with D unresolved. The germline V gene encodes CDR1 SGHAT and CDR2 FQNNGV. The length of the CDR3 is 16 residues. With 3 bases removed from V and 4 bases from J, the gap between germline ends came to 18 bases. In DNA, the CDR3 is TGTGCCAGCAGCTTGGCTCTGGGTTCCGTGAGAGAGACCCAGTACTTC. This sequence encodes CASSLALGSVRETQYF.

The V and J genes are TRBV7-9 and TRBJ1-1; D gene unclear. The germline gives CDR1 SEHNR, CDR2 FQNEAQ (reference sequence). Deletions cut 5 bases from V and 1 base from J, with 11 bases between. CDR3 length equals 14 residues. CDR3 DNA sequence: TGTGCCAGCAGCCGGTGGGAGGCGAACACTGAAGCTTTCTTT. This gives the protein CASSRWEANTEAFF.

The chain joins TRBV9 to TRBJ1-2; 7 bases match TRBD1. The trim removed 0 bases at V and 4 bases at J, leaving 6 bases unmatched. This CDR3 spans 15 amino acids. Germline-derived CDR1 and CDR2 are SGDLS and YYNGEE. The CDR3, as DNA: TGTGCCAGCAGCGTAGTGACAGGGCCCGTCTATGGCTACACCTTC. Its translation is CASSVVTGPVYGYTF.

This chain uses TRBV18 with TRBJ2-1; 13 bases agree with TRBD2. Germline CDR1 is KGHSH and CDR2 is LQKENI. V lost 5 bases to trimming and J lost 9 bases; unmatched junction nucleotides: 10. The CDR3 consists of 16 residues. The CDR3 is CASSLFGLAGDGEQFF. Written as DNA, the CDR3 is TGTGCCAGCTCATTATTCGGACTAGCGGGGGATGGTGAGCAGTTCTTC.

The V and J genes are TRBV6-5 and TRBJ1-1, with D maybe TRBD1 (5 bases). The CDR3 is 14 amino acids. V was pared by 5 bases and J by 5 bases, with 15 bases between. Germline V CDR1 and CDR2: MNHEY, SVGAGI. CDR3 sequence reads: CASSIGGWDTEAFF. CDR3 bases: TGTGCCAGCAGTATTGGGGGATGGGATACTGAAGCTTTCTTT.

The chain is built from TRBV10-3 and TRBJ2-7, with D perhaps TRBD1 or TRBD2 (5 bases each). CDR1 ENHRY and CDR2 SYGVKD come from the germline V gene. V lost 2 bases to trimming and J lost 3 bases, with 14 bases between them. The CDR3 covers 15 residues. The CDR3 DNA is TGTGCCATCAGTGAGGACAATAAGGGGAGCTACGAGCAGTACTTC. This gives the protein CAISEDNKGSYEQYF.

The chain is built from TRBV12-3 or TRBV12-4 and TRBJ2-1; 7 bases fit TRBD1. Trimming cost V 8 bases and J 7 bases; bases outside gene matches: 5. There are 12 residues in the CDR3. This CDR3 reads CASLDRVNEQFF. In DNA form, the CDR3 reads TGTGCCAGCTTAGACAGGGTGAATGAGCAGTTCTTC.

This chain uses TRBV19 with TRBJ1-5; D not resolved. The CDR3 is 15 residues long. Trimming left V 3 bases short and J 5 bases short, with 14 bases between. CDR1 is LNHDA, CDR2 SQIVND, per germline (reference sequence). The CDR3 nucleotides are TGTGCCAGTAGTATTCGGTGGCAGCAGCATCAGCCCCAGCATTTT. This translates into CASSIRWQQHQPQHF.

This clone was detected only once. The chain combines TRBV18 with TRBJ1-2; 7 bases match TRBD1. The CDR3 spans 16 residues. V gave up 0 bases and J gave up 0 bases; unmatched junction bases: 4. Per the germline V gene, CDR1 is KGHSH and CDR2 is LQKENI. The CDR3 sequence: CASSPPDRRPNYGYTF. CDR3 bases: TGTGCCAGCTCACCACCGGACAGGCGACCTAACTATGGCTACACCTTC.

J is TRBJ2-5 and V is TRBV29-1, with a weak D call TRBD1 (6 bases). The CDR3 is 17 amino acids. CDR1 is SQVTM, CDR2 ANQGSEA, per germline. The ends were cut back, 1 base at V and 1 base at J, with 19 bases in the middle. The CDR3 sequence is CSVEGFRDTGSQETQYF. Here the CDR3 DNA reads TGCAGCGTTGAAGGATTCCGGGACACGGGAAGCCAAGAGACCCAGTACTTC.

The chain recombines TRBV5-6 with TRBJ1-1; 8 bases align to TRBD1. The V gene's germline CDR1 is SGHDT and CDR2 YYEEEE. V lost 4 bases, J lost 4 bases, and 6 bases stayed unmatched. The length of the CDR3 is 14 residues. The CDR3 spells CASSTDREGTEAFF. The CDR3 DNA is TGTGCCAGCAGCACGGACAGGGAGGGCACTGAAGCTTTCTTT.

This clone was detected only once. The chain couples TRBV20-1 to TRBJ1-2; unclear D gene. This CDR3 has 14 amino acids. V lost 6 bases and J lost 0, with 14 bases in between. Looked up from germline, CDR1 is DFQATT and CDR2 is SNEGSKA (reference sequence). Here the CDR3 reads CSASPGIANYGYTF. The CDR3 DNA reads TGCAGTGCAAGTCCAGGTATAGCTAACTATGGCTACACCTTC.

CDR3 nucleotide sequence: TGTGCCAGCAGCCCACTCTCTGTTGGCGGCACAGATACGCAGTATTTT. Its translation: CASSPLSVGGTDTQYF. The genes are TRBV7-2 and TRBJ2-3; D not resolved. There are 16 residues in the CDR3. In germline, CDR1 is SGHTA, CDR2 FQGNSA. The V end lost 5 bases, the J end lost 1 base, and 16 bases lay between the germline ends.